This TCR beta chain stems from a study of identifying expanded T cells in peripheral blood. Generated by immunoSEQ multiplex PCR, the TCRdb table keeps only in-frame clones and is missing some. The sample contains 84,000 or so clones, 89% of which appear only once. Regarding this clone: Its target is unknown.

Healthy donors had no documented immune events, such as infections, while sampled. Findings and caveats of the study: Roughly two-week clone count variance significantly increased as total template count grew. Roughly 1.1 clones differed between technical replicates, versus approximately 17 and 20 over time.

Germline CDR1 reads MGHRA; CDR2 reads YSYEKL. The CDR3 sequence is 17 residues long. The V end was cut by 1 base, the J end by 1 base, with 16 bases between. The sequence was collected from a person aged 18 to 75 in good health. The chain recombines TRBV4-1 with TRBJ2-5, with D perhaps matching TRBD1 (6 bases). Sequencing was carried out using blood. The CDR3 nucleotides read TGCGCCAGCAGCCAAGGGACAACAGGGCCCTCCCAAGAGACCCAGTACTTC. Protein sequence: CASSQGTTGPSQETQYF.